This T cell receptor beta chain originates from a study of shared clonotypes between healthy human individuals. Positively selected for CCR7, the CD45RO-negative cells used as naive CD8 cells excluded terminally differentiated effector memory CD45RA+ cells. Repertoires were generated with immunoSEQ multiplex PCR, while TCRdb's copy carries only in-frame clones and drops some. The sample has around 1.9 million clones, about 92% seen once. The germline V gene encodes CDR1 MDHEN and CDR2 SYDVKM. Trimming took 5 bases from V and 7 from J; bases not matched to a gene: 16. The CDR3 covers 17 residues. Source material: naive CD8+ T cells from PBMCs. The TCR originated in a man younger than 35 in good health. Some clones in this sample may be carry-over from other donors' samples. The chain combines TRBV28 with TRBJ2-1; 8 nucleotides line up with TRBD2. This chain's CDR3 is CASSPRGGRRSGNEQFF. Written as DNA, the CDR3 is TGTGCCAGCAGTCCCCGGGGGGGGAGGAGGAGCGGGAATGAGCAGTTCTTC.